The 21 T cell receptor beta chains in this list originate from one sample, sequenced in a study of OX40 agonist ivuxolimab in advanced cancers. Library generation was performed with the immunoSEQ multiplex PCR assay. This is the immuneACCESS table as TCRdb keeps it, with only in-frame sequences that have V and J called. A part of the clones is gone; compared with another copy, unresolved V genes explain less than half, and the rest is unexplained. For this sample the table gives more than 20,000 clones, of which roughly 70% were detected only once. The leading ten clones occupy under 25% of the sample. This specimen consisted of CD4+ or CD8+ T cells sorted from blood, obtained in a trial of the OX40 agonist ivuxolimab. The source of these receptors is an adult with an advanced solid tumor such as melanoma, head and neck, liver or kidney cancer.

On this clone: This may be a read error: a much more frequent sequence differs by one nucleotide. The CDR3 region has the DNA TGTGCCAGCAGCTTAGGGGGCGCAGATACGCAGTATTTT. It encodes CASSLGGADTQYF. The rearrangement joins TRBV7-3 to TRBJ2-3, with a weak D call TRBD1 (6 bases). CDR1 and CDR2 (germline): SGHTA, FQGTGA. The CDR3 contains 13 residues. V lost 2 bases and J lost 4, with 7 bases in between.

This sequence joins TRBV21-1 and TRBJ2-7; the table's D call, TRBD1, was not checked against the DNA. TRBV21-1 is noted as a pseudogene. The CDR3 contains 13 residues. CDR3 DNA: TGTGCCAGCAGGTTTTCAGGGCACTACGAGCAGTACTTC. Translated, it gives CASRFSGHYEQYF.

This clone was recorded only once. CDR3 region: CASSLEFYEQYF. CDR3 bases: TGTGCCAGCAGTTTGGAGTTTTACGAGCAGTACTTC. The chain has TRBV28 and TRBJ2-7; D gene unclear. The V end lost 3 bases, the J end lost 4 bases, and 7 bases lay between the germline ends. CDR1 and CDR2 (germline): MDHEN, SYDVKM. The CDR3 covers 12 residues. The variable domain in full, with the rest retrieved from reference TRBV28 and TRBJ2-7, is DVKVTQSSRYLVKRTGEKVFLECVQDMDHENMFWYRQDPGLGLRLIYFSYDVKMKEKGDIPEGYSVSREKKERFSLILESASTNQTSMYLCASSLEFYEQYFGPGTRLTVT.

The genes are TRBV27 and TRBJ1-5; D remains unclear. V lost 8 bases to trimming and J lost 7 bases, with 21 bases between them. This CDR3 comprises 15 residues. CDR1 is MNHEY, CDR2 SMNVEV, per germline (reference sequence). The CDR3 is CASGFPIGVGQPQHF. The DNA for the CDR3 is TGTGCCAGCGGATTTCCGATCGGGGTCGGCCAGCCCCAGCATTTT.

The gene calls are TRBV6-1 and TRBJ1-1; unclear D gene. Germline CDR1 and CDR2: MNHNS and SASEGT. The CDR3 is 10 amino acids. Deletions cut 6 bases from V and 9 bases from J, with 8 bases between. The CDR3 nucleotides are TGTGCCAGCAGAGATAGTAAAGCTTTCTTT. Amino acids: CASRDSKAFF.

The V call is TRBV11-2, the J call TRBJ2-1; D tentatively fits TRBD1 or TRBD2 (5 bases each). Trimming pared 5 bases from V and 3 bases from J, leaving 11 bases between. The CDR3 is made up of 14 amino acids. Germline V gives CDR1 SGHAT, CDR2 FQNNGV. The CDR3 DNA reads TGTGCCAGCAGCCCCGGGACCCTCTACAATGAGCAGTTCTTC. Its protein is CASSPGTLYNEQFF.

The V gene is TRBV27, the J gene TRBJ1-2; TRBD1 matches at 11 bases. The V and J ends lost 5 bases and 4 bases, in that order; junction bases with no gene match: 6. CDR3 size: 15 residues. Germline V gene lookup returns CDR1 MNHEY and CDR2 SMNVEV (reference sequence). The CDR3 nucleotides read TGTGCCAGCAGTGAAAGGACAGGGGGCCTCTATGGCTACACCTTC. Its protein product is CASSERTGGLYGYTF.

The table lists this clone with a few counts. CDR3 sequence reads: CASSLRTDHGELFF. CDR3 in DNA: TGTGCCAGCAGTCTAAGGACAGACCACGGGGAGCTGTTTTTT. The chain recombines TRBV28 with TRBJ2-2, with D possibly TRBD1 on 6 matching bases. CDR3 size: 14 residues. V shed 5 bases and J shed 7 bases, with 14 bases lying between them. CDR1 and CDR2 (germline): MDHEN, SYDVKM.

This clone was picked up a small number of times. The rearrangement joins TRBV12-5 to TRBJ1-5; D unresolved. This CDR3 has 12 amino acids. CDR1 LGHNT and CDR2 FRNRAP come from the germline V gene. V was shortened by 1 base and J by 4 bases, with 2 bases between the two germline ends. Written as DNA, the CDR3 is TGTGCTAGTGGTTTGGGGAATCAGCCCCAGCATTTT. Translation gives CASGLGNQPQHF.

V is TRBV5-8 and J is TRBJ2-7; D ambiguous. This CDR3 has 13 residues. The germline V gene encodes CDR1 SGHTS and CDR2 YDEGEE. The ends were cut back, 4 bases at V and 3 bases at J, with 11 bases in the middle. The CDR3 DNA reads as TGTGCCAGCAGCCCCCCTGGAAGCTACGAGCAGTACTTC. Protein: CASSPPGSYEQYF.

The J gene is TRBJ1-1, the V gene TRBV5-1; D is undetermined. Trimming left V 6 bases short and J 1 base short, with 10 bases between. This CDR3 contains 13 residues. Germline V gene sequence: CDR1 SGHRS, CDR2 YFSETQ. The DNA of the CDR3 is TGCGCCAGCAATGACTTGGGGAACACTGAAGCTTTCTTT. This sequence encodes CASNDLGNTEAFF.

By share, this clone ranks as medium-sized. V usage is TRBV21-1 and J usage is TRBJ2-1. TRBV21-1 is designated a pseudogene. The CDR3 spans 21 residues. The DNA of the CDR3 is TGTGCCAGCAGCAAAATAGATTCCGTTTTAATCCTAGGGCGGAGTGTCAATGAGCAGTTCTTC. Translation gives CASSKIDSVLILGRSVNEQFF.

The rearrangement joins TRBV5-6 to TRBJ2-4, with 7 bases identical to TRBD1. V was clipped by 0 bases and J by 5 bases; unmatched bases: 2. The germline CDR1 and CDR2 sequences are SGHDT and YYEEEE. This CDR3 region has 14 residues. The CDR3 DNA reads TGTGCCAGCAGCTTGGGACAGGGTGAAAACATTCAGTACTTC. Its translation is CASSLGQGENIQYF.

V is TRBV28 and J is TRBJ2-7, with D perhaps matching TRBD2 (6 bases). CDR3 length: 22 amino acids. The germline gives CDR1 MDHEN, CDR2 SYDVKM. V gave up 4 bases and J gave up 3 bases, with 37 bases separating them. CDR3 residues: CASSCGTGCRLDSGRTLYEQYF. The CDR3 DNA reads TGTGCCAGCAGTTGTGGAACAGGATGTAGACTAGACTCCGGTCGTACGCTCTACGAGCAGTACTTC.

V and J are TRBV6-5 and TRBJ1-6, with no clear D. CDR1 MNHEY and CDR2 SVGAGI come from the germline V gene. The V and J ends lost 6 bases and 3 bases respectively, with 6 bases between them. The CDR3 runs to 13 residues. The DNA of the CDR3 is TGTGCCAGCAGCTACAGCTATAATTCACCCCTCCACTTT. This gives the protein CASSYSYNSPLHF.

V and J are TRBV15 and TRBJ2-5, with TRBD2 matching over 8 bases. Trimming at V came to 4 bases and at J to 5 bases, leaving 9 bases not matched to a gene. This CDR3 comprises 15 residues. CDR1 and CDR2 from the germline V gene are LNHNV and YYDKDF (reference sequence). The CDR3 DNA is TGTGCCACCAGCACACATAAAGGACTAGCCGAGACCCAGTACTTC. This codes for CATSTHKGLAETQYF.

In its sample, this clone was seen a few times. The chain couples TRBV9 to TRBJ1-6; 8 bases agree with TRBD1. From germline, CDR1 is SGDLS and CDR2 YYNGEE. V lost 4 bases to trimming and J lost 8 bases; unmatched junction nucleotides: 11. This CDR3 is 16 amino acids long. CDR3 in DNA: TGTGCCAGCAGCAAGTCGCCCGACAGGGGATATTCACCCCTCCACTTT. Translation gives CASSKSPDRGYSPLHF.

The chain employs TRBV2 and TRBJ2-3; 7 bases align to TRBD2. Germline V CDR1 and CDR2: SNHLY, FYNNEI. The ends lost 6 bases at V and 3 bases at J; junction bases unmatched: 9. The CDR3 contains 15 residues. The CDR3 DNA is TGTGCCAGCAGCGAGACTAGCTCCTTAACAGATACGCAGTATTTT. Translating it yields CASSETSSLTDTQYF.

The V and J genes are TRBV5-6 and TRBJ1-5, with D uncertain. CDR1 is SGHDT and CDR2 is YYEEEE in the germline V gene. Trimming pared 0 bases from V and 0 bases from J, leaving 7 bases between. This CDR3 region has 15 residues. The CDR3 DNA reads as TGTGCCAGCAGCTTGGGAGGGTATAGCAATCAGCCCCAGCATTTT. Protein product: CASSLGGYSNQPQHF.

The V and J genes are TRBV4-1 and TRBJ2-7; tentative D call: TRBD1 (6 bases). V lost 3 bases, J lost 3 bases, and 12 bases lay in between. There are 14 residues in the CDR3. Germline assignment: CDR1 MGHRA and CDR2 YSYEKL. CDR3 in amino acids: CASSQIQGSYEQYF. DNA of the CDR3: TGCGCCAGCAGCCAGATACAGGGTAGCTACGAGCAGTACTTC.

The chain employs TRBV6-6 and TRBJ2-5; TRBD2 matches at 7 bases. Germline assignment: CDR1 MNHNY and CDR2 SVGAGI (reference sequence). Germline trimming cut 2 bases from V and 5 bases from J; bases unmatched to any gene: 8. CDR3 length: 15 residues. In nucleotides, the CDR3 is TGTGCCAGCAGTTACCAGCCCGCGGGGGTTGAGACCCAGTACTTC. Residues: CASSYQPAGVETQYF.